These T cell receptor beta chains were read from a single sample in a study of chemoradiotherapy in HPV16-positive cancers. Using immunoSEQ multiplex PCR, the repertoire was profiled, and TCRdb retains in-frame clones only, with some absent. In the table there are 15,000 to 20,000 clones, roughly 90% of which are singletons. The input for sequencing was blood, taken from a patient who underwent chemoradiotherapy. Receptors were obtained from a human donor with HPV-associated anogenital cancer. The CDR3 runs from the conserved cysteine through the conserved F or W. D genes are given only for firm matches.

D: .; V: TRBV5-1; CDR3: CASKGEWDYGYTF
D: .; V: TRBV10-3; CDR3: CAISDQGISNYGYTF
D: TRBD1; V: TRBV10-3; CDR3: CAIRAGQGMNTEAFF
D: .; V: TRBV9; CDR3: CASSVGDSPNQPQHF
D: TRBD1; V: TRBV7-2; CDR3: CASSLATGVEETQYF
D: TRBD1; V: TRBV11-1; CDR3: CASSSTDRGGETQYF
D: TRBD1; V: TRBV5-4; CDR3: CASSGGQGVYGYTF
D: .; V: TRBV14; CDR3: CASSPLGRDQQYNEQFF
D: TRBD2; V: TRBV11-2; CDR3: CASSFLAGGKEETQYF
D: .; V: TRBV5-8; CDR3: CASSPSTFQYTGELFF
D: .; V: TRBV30; CDR3: CAWSLDIYGYTF
D: TRBD1; V: TRBV11-2; CDR3: CASSQRDRGWGTDTQYF
D: TRBD1; V: TRBV28; CDR3: CASRGTGPNTEAFF
D: TRBD1; V: TRBV5-5; CDR3: CASSLGQGNGGYTF
D: TRBD1; V: TRBV19; CDR3: CASSSFRTGFYGYTF
D: .; V: TRBV15; CDR3: CATSRDMAGNGGYTF